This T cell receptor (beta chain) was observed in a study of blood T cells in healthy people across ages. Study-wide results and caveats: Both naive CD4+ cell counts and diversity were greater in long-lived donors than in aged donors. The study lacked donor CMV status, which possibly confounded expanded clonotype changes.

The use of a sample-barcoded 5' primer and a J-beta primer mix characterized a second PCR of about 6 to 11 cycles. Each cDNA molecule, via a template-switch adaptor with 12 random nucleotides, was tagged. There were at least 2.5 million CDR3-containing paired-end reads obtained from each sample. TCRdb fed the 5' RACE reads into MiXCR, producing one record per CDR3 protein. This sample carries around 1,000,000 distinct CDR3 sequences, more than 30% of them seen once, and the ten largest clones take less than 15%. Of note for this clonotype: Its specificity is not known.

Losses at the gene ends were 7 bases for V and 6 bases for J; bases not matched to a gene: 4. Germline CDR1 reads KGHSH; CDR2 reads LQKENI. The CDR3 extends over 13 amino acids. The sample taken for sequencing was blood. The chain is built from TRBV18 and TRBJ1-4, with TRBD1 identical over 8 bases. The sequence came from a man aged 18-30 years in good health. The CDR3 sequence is CASFRGRDEKLFF. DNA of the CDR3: TGTGCCAGCTTCAGGGGGCGCGATGAAAAACTGTTTTTT.